The next 19 T cell receptor beta chains were all read from a single sample in a study of blood T cells in healthy people across ages. Through a sample-barcoded 5' primer and a J-beta primer mix, a second PCR was run for roughly 7 to 11 cycles. A single record per CDR3 protein comes from TCRdb applying MiXCR to the 5' RACE reads. The table records over a million distinct CDR3 sequences, roughly 45% of them present only once. Sequences were obtained from blood. The source of these receptors is a woman aged 60 to 75 in good health.

The V and J genes are TRBV6-4 and TRBJ2-7, with D uncertain. The DNA end is a closer match to TRBJ2-5, so the J assignment may be wrong. The germline CDR1 and CDR2 sequences are MRHNA and SNTAGT. This CDR3 has 16 amino acids. CDR3 loop: CASSDEVTGLGETQYF. The CDR3 DNA is TGTGCCAGCAGTGACGAGGTGACTGGGTTGGGAGAGACCCAGTACTTC.

The chain couples TRBV3-1 to TRBJ2-7, with D hard to call. Gene TRBJ2-5 matches the end of the DNA better, so the J call may be wrong. The CDR3 has 14 amino acids. Germline assignment: CDR1 LGHDT and CDR2 YNNKEL (reference sequence). CDR3 nucleotide sequence: TGTGCCAGCAGCCAAGTCGGGCTGGGTGGGACCCAGTACTTC. Translation gives CASSQVGLGGTQYF.

Remarks on this clonotype: One junction end disagrees with the germline gene, perhaps due to a read error. The chain links TRBV11-2 to TRBJ2-1, with D unresolved. The CDR3 covers 15 residues. CDR1 and CDR2 (germline): SGHAT, FQNNGV. In DNA, the CDR3 is TGTACCAGCAGCCCGAGCCTCCAGCCGTCCAATGAGCAGTTCTTC. Amino acids: CTSSPSLQPSNEQFF.

A few counts support this clonotype. The V call is TRBV4-1, the J call TRBJ2-3; 8 nucleotides agree with TRBD1. The germline V gene has CDR1 MGHRA and CDR2 YSYEKL. The ends lost 4 bases at V and 2 bases at J; junction bases unmatched: 2. The CDR3 consists of 14 residues. The CDR3: CASSRDRITDTQYF. The DNA of the CDR3 is TGCGCCAGCAGCCGGGACAGGATCACAGATACGCAGTATTTT.

The chain employs TRBV10-3 and TRBJ2-3; D possibly corresponds to TRBD2 (6 bases). The CDR3 sequence is 15 residues long. The germline V gene has CDR1 ENHRY and CDR2 SYGVKD. Trimming cost V 5 bases and J 3 bases, with 15 bases left between them. CDR3 in DNA: TGTGCCATCAGTCTAGCGATTTTAGGTACAGATACGCAGTATTTT. It translates to CAISLAILGTDTQYF.

The table lists this clonotype with a few counts. This chain uses TRBV29-1 with TRBJ2-1; 10 bases agree with TRBD2. V gave up 7 bases and J gave up 5 bases; unmatched junction bases: 8. There are 14 residues in the CDR3. The germline CDR1 and CDR2 sequences are SQVTM and ANQGSEA. The CDR3 region is CSGRASGRDNEQFF. CDR3 coding DNA: TGCAGCGGCCGGGCTAGCGGGAGAGACAATGAGCAGTTCTTC.

The chain has TRBV7-2 and TRBJ2-7; possible D gene TRBD2, 6 bases. CDR1 is SGHTA and CDR2 is FQGNSA in the germline V gene. V shed 7 bases and J shed 7 bases, with 26 bases lying between them. CDR3 length equals 16 residues. CDR3 bases: TGTGCCAGCAACCTTCCCGGAACTAGCTTATCGGGAGAGCAGTACTTC. Translated: CASNLPGTSLSGEQYF. Combining the CDR3 with reference TRBV7-2 and TRBJ2-7 gives the whole variable domain GAGVSQSPSNKVTEKGKDVELRCDPISGHTALYWYRQSLGQGLEFLIYFQGNSAPDKSGLPSDRFSAERTGGSVSTLTIQRTQQEDSAVYLCASNLPGTSLSGEQYFGPGTRLTVT.

This clonotype was counted only a few times. The chain joins TRBV29-1 to TRBJ1-1, with 8 bases fitting TRBD1. After removal of 7 bases from V and 2 bases from J, the junction contained 3 bases not matched to a gene. The CDR3 is made up of 12 amino acids. The germline V gene encodes CDR1 SQVTM and CDR2 ANQGSEA. In nucleotides, the CDR3 is TGCAGCGGGGACAGGATCAACACTGAAGCTTTCTTT. Translating it yields CSGDRINTEAFF. Filled out from reference TRBV29-1 and TRBJ1-1, the complete variable domain reads SAVISQKPSRDICQRGTSLTIQCQVDSQVTMMFWYRQQPGQSLTLIATANQGSEATYESGFVIDKFPISRPNLTFSTLTVSNMSPEDSSIYLCSGDRINTEAFFGQGTRLTVV.

The chain combines TRBV7-9 with TRBJ2-1, with TRBD2 matching over 10 bases. CDR1 and CDR2 (germline): SEHNR, FQNEAQ (reference sequence). J was trimmed by 9 bases and V by 5 bases; bases with no gene match: 7. The CDR3 covers 14 residues. The CDR3 DNA reads TGTGCCAGCAGCATAACTAGCGGGGAAGGTGAGCAGTTCTTC. Translating it yields CASSITSGEGEQFF.

V usage is TRBV11-2 and J usage is TRBJ1-1; D ambiguous. V was clipped by 4 bases and J by 1 base, with 10 bases between them. CDR3 length: 14 amino acids. Germline lookup yields CDR1 SGHAT and CDR2 FQNNGV. CDR3 sequence reads: CASSWLRPNTEAFF. Written as DNA, the CDR3 is TGTGCCAGCAGCTGGCTGAGGCCGAACACTGAAGCTTTCTTT.

There are a few counts of this clonotype. The chain joins TRBV4-2 to TRBJ2-5; D is unclear. The length of the CDR3 is 13 residues. Germline V CDR1 and CDR2: LGHNA, YNFKEQ. V lost 0 bases and J 13 bases, leaving 15 bases between the germline ends. This CDR3 reads CASSQDSYSYRYF. DNA of the CDR3: TGTGCCAGCAGCCAAGATTCCTATTCCTATCGGTACTTC.

J is TRBJ2-7 and V is TRBV12-5; tentative D call: TRBD2 (5 bases). V lost 0 bases and J lost 1, with 13 bases in between. The CDR3 totals 16 residues. Germline CDR1 reads LGHNT; CDR2 reads FRNRAP. The CDR3 DNA reads TGTGCTAGTGGTTTGGTACCAGACCCGGGATCCTACGAGCAGTACTTC. Translation gives CASGLVPDPGSYEQYF.

The gene calls are TRBV7-3 and TRBJ1-1; unclear D gene. CDR1 is SGHTA, CDR2 FQGTGA, per germline. V was clipped by 8 bases and J by 4 bases, with 17 bases between them. The CDR3 sequence is 14 residues long. The CDR3 spells CASGRGGKGTEAFF. As DNA, the CDR3 is TGTGCCAGCGGTCGTGGAGGAAAAGGCACTGAAGCTTTCTTT.

This chain links TRBV6-1 with TRBJ2-1, with D possibly being TRBD1 (6 bases). The CDR3 consists of 15 residues. Trimming cost V 0 bases and J 5 bases, with 11 bases left between them. The germline V gene has CDR1 MNHNS and CDR2 SASEGT. CDR3 DNA sequence: TGTGCCAGCAGTGAAGCCCGGACAGTTAACAATGAGCAGTTCTTC. It codes for CASSEARTVNNEQFF.

This clonotype was counted only a few times. The chain carries TRBV3-1 and TRBJ2-1; 7 positions match TRBD1. The V gene's germline CDR1 is LGHDT and CDR2 YNNKEL (reference sequence). Trimming removed 2 bases from V and 6 bases from J; junction bases left unmatched: 10. The CDR3 contains 16 residues. The CDR3 spells CASSQRGRTGGNEQFF. As DNA, the CDR3 is TGTGCCAGCAGCCAAAGGGGCAGGACAGGTGGCAATGAGCAGTTCTTC.

The rearrangement uses TRBV11-2 and TRBJ2-7; 8 bases map to TRBD2. The CDR3 extends over 14 amino acids. With V trimmed by 0 bases and J by 3 bases, 1 base remained unmatched. Looked up from germline, CDR1 is SGHAT and CDR2 is FQNNGV. The CDR3 DNA reads TGTGCCAGCAGCTTAGACAGCGGGAGCTACGAGCAGTACTTC. This gives the protein CASSLDSGSYEQYF.

The V gene is TRBV7-9, the J gene TRBJ2-7; D gene ambiguous. The germline V gene has CDR1 SEHNR and CDR2 FQNEAQ (reference sequence). Deletions cut 7 bases from V and 3 bases from J, with 7 bases between. The CDR3 contains 11 residues. This CDR3 is CASTENYEQYF. CDR3 DNA: TGTGCCAGCACCGAGAACTACGAGCAGTACTTC.

This clonotype has just a few counts. The chain uses TRBV5-6 and TRBJ2-3, with D possibly being TRBD2 (6 bases). Germline V gene data show CDR1 as SGHDT and CDR2 as YYEEEE. Deletions cut 4 bases from V and 0 bases from J, with 15 bases between. The CDR3 length is 16 residues. In DNA form, the CDR3 reads TGTGCCAGCAGCCCATACTCGGAGGGTAGCACAGATACGCAGTATTTT. Translated: CASSPYSEGSTDTQYF.

The sample holds a few counts of this clonotype. CDR3 in DNA: TGTGCCAGCAGCTTAGGGGCAGGGGTCGGCGAGCAGTACTTC. This encodes CASSLGAGVGEQYF. The V call is TRBV7-6, the J call TRBJ2-7; D might be TRBD1 (6 bases). The germline V gene has CDR1 SGHVS and CDR2 FNYEAQ. The CDR3 is made up of 14 amino acids. Trimming removed 1 base from V and 6 bases from J, with 13 bases in between.